The 29 T cell receptor beta chains in this list originate from one sample, sequenced in a study of T cell clonality in common variable immunodeficiency (dated by TCRdb to 2013 to 2016). Library construction relied on the immunoSEQ multiplex PCR assay. TCRdb re-hosts the immuneACCESS table, in-frame sequences only. Its copies lack some clones; in the studies checked, an unresolved V gene accounts for under half of them, and the cause for the rest is not known. The sample comprises roughly 48,000 clones, and every one was counted more than once. The top ten constitute around 3.2% of the sample. The sample taken for sequencing was peripheral blood mononuclear cells. These receptors came from a person aged 18-70 years in good health.

This clone was recorded at least ten times. Read data end 3 residues before the CDR3 end; the end is taken from the germline J gene. The chain carries TRBV12-5 and TRBJ2-1; tentatively, D is TRBD2 (6 bases). The germline CDR1 and CDR2 sequences are LGHNT and FRNRAP. V was shortened by 2 bases and J by 8 bases, with 22 bases between the two germline ends. The CDR3 length is 17 residues. Incomplete CDR3 DNA: TGTGCTAGTGGTTTGCTGGGGGGTCGGATCCCCCCGGATGAG. Translating gives CASGLLGGRIPPDE. In full, the CDR3 is CASGLLGGRIPPDEQFF.

This clone appeared a few times. Coverage ceases 3 residues before the CDR3 finishes, and the germline J gene fills in the end. The J gene is TRBJ2-7, the V gene TRBV20-1; D might be TRBD1 or TRBD2, each matching 5 bases. Germline CDR1 DFQATT, CDR2 SNEGSKA (reference sequence). V gave up 5 bases and J gave up 6 bases, with 14 bases separating them. This CDR3 contains 12 residues. CDR3 region: CSAEGNIGEQYF. The covered CDR3 bases are TGCAGTGCTGAGGGGAATATCGGCGAG.

The table lists this clone with many counts. The read is 3 residues too short to cover the CDR3 end, so that end is filled in from the germline J gene. V usage is TRBV19 and J usage is TRBJ2-2; TRBD2 agrees at 8 bases. Germline values: CDR1 LNHDA, CDR2 SQIVND (reference sequence). V lost 1 base and J lost 4; bases outside the gene matches: 11. The CDR3 is made up of 18 amino acids. CDR3 sequence: CASSIGVGLGVGTGELFF. The CDR3 bases that were read are TGTGCCAGTAGTATAGGGGTGGGACTAGGGGTTGGCACCGGGGAG.

Ten or more counts support this clone. The read falls 3 residues short of the CDR3 end, and the missing part is taken from the germline J gene. The chain couples TRBV20-1 to TRBJ1-1; D is undetermined. The V end was cut by 5 bases, the J end by 1 base, with 11 bases between. This CDR3 is 13 amino acids long. Germline V lookup: CDR1 DFQATT, CDR2 SNEGSKA (reference sequence). CDR3 bases read: TGCAGTGCTCACAGTGCGTCGAACACTGAA. Residues: CSAHSASNTE. The whole CDR3 sequence reads CSAHSASNTEAFF.

In its sample, this clone was seen many times. The read ends 3 residues before the CDR3 terminus; that terminus is restored from the germline J gene. The chain couples TRBV10-3 to TRBJ2-3; TRBD1 is a possible D gene (5 bases). Germline CDR1 is ENHRY and CDR2 is SYGVKD. V gave up 4 bases and J gave up 3 bases, with 11 bases separating them. The CDR3 is 14 residues long. Incomplete CDR3 DNA: TGTGCCATCAGTGGCGCAGGGTGGACAGATACG. Translating gives CAISGAGWTDT. The full CDR3 protein is CAISGAGWTDTQYF.

Regarding this clone: The read ends 3 residues early relative to the CDR3; the germline J gene fills the gap. The chain combines TRBV30 with TRBJ2-4; D remains unclear. Germline CDR1 reads GTSNPN; CDR2 reads SVGIG (reference sequence). The CDR3 has 11 amino acids. The sequenced part of the CDR3 DNA is TGTGCCTGGAGTGTAGGTCGTGGT. Protein sequence: CAWSVGRG. The entire CDR3 is CAWSVGRGQYF.

The table lists this clone with many counts. The read terminates 3 residues before the CDR3 end, so the remaining end is supplied by the germline J gene. The rearrangement joins TRBV2 to TRBJ2-2; the match to TRBD2 covers 12 bases. V shed 7 bases, J shed 5 bases, and the junction held 8 bases outside the gene matches. In germline, CDR1 is SNHLY, CDR2 FYNNEI. The CDR3 totals 16 residues. Incomplete CDR3 DNA: TGTGCCAGCACCGCTAGACTAGCGGGAGTGACCGGGGAG. Translating it yields CASTARLAGVTGE. The entire CDR3 protein is CASTARLAGVTGELFF. Full variable domain (outside the CDR3, taken from reference TRBV2 and TRBJ2-2): EPEVTQTPSHQVTQMGQEVILRCVPISNHLYFYWYRQILGQKVEFLVSFYNNEISEKSEIFDDQFSVERPDGSNFTLKIRSTKLEDSAMYFCASTARLAGVTGELFFGEGSRLTVL.

This clone was observed at least ten times. The read stops 3 residues short of the end of the CDR3; the missing end is completed from the germline J gene. The genes are TRBV19 and TRBJ1-2; tentative D call: TRBD1 (5 bases). From germline, CDR1 is LNHDA and CDR2 SQIVND (reference sequence). The germline V and J ends were trimmed by 6 bases and 0 bases, with 11 bases remaining between them. This CDR3 comprises 14 residues. The CDR3 DNA, read in part, is TGTGCCAGTAGCAGACAGCCCGCTAACTATGGC. This sequence encodes CASSRQPANYG. The entire CDR3 protein is CASSRQPANYGYTF.

This clone was observed many times. The read falls 3 residues short of the CDR3 end, and the missing part is taken from the germline J gene. The chain carries TRBV2 and TRBJ2-1; 12 bases are a match to TRBD2. The germline gives CDR1 SNHLY, CDR2 FYNNEI. CDR3 length equals 17 residues. V dropped 5 bases and J dropped 3; count of bases not matched to a gene: 8. The CDR3: CASSTGLAGPFYNEQFF. CDR3 bases read: TGTGCCAGCAGTACCGGACTAGCGGGACCCTTCTACAATGAG.

This clone was seen ten or more times. Sequencing ends 3 residues short of the CDR3 end; the germline J gene provides the rest. The chain carries TRBV5-1 and TRBJ2-1; D is perhaps TRBD1 (5 bases). Germline V CDR1 and CDR2: SGHRS, YFSETQ. Trimming took off 4 bases at V and 5 bases at J, with 16 bases between the two ends. This CDR3 has 15 amino acids. Partial CDR3 DNA: TGCGCCAGCAGCGATGGGGCGGTGACCCACAATGAG. Translated, it gives CASSDGAVTHNE. The full CDR3 protein reads CASSDGAVTHNEQFF.

There are many counts of this clone. Read data end 3 residues before the CDR3 end; the end is taken from the germline J gene. The V call is TRBV30, the J call TRBJ1-6; D not resolved. This CDR3 spans 11 amino acids. Trimming removed 2 bases at V and 8 bases at J, with 4 bases between. CDR1 GTSNPN and CDR2 SVGIG come from the germline V gene (reference sequence). The covered CDR3 bases are TGTGCCTGGAGTCGGGATTCACCC. Translation gives CAWSRDSP. From start to end, the CDR3 is CAWSRDSPLHF. Full variable domain (remainder filled in from reference TRBV30 and TRBJ1-6): SQTIHQWPATLVQPVGSPLSLECTVEGTSNPNLYWYRQAAGRGLQLLFYSVGIGQISSEVPQNLSASRPQDRQFILSSKKLLLSDSGFYLCAWSRDSPLHFGNGTRLTVT.

This clone was seen many times. The missing CDR3 end, 3 residues past where the read stops, is filled in from the germline J gene. V usage is TRBV5-1 and J usage is TRBJ1-2, with 9 bases lining up with TRBD1. Germline values: CDR1 SGHRS, CDR2 YFSETQ. J was trimmed by 5 bases and V by 4 bases; bases with no gene match: 6. This CDR3 has 14 residues. The sequenced part of the CDR3 DNA is TGCGCCAGCAGCCCGGGACAGGGTGAATATGGC. This gives the protein CASSPGQGEYG. Given in full, the CDR3 is CASSPGQGEYGYTF. The full variable domain, completed using reference TRBV5-1 and TRBJ1-2, is KAGVTQTPRYLIKTRGQQVTLSCSPISGHRSVSWYQQTPGQGLQFLFEYFSETQRNKGNFPGRFSGRQFSNSRSEMNVSTLELGDSALYLCASSPGQGEYGYTFGSGTRLTVV.

This clone was picked up many times. The read ends 3 residues shy of where the CDR3 ends; the end is completed using the germline J gene. V is TRBV18 and J is TRBJ2-3; 9 bases map to TRBD2. Germline V gene lookup returns CDR1 KGHSH and CDR2 LQKENI. V dropped 8 bases and J dropped 6; count of bases not matched to a gene: 9. The CDR3 is made up of 14 amino acids. This CDR3 is CASTLAGSSDTQYF. The CDR3 DNA, read in part, is TGTGCCAGCACCCTAGCGGGAAGTTCCGATACG. The whole variable domain, remainder taken from reference TRBV18 and TRBJ2-3, is NAGVMQNPRHLVRRRGQEARLRCSPMKGHSHVYWYRQLPEEGLKFMVYLQKENIIDESGMPKERFSAEFPKEGPSILRIQQVVRGDSAAYFCASTLAGSSDTQYFGPGTRLTVL.

To note about this clone: The read terminates 3 residues before the CDR3 end, so the remaining end is supplied by the germline J gene. The chain uses TRBV19 and TRBJ2-3, with 10 bases aligning to TRBD2. The germline gives CDR1 LNHDA, CDR2 SQIVND (reference sequence). The CDR3 length is 16 residues. The CDR3 DNA, read in part, is TGTGCCAGTAGTATAGATTCTAGCGGGAGAGGGAAGACG. It is translated as CASSIDSSGRGKT. The complete CDR3 reads CASSIDSSGRGKTQYF.

As regards this clone: The sequence runs out 3 residues before the end of the CDR3; the remainder is reconstructed from the germline J gene. This sequence joins TRBV5-5 and TRBJ2-7; 10 bases are shared with TRBD1. Looked up from germline, CDR1 is SGHKS and CDR2 is YYEKEE (reference sequence). V was pared by 3 bases and J by 3 bases, with 0 bases of the junction left unmatched. This CDR3 contains 13 residues. The DNA read from the CDR3 is TGTGCCAGCAGCTGGACAGGGGGCTACGAG. This codes for CASSWTGGYE. The CDR3, in full, reads CASSWTGGYEQYF.

This clone was counted many times. The read is 3 residues too short to cover the CDR3 end, so that end is filled in from the germline J gene. The chain is built from TRBV20-1 and TRBJ2-4, with 9 positions matching TRBD1. CDR3 size: 13 residues. Germline V gives CDR1 DFQATT, CDR2 SNEGSKA (reference sequence). CDR3 DNA (partial): TGCAGTGCTAGACAGACAGGGGGTTTTATT. Its translation is CSARQTGGFI. In full, the CDR3 is CSARQTGGFIQYF.

This clone was seen many times. With the read ending 3 residues before the CDR3 end, the germline J gene is used to fill in that end. This chain links TRBV19 with TRBJ2-7, with D unresolved. This CDR3 has 14 amino acids. Germline V CDR1 and CDR2: LNHDA, SQIVND (reference sequence). The ends were cut back, 3 bases at V and 1 base at J, with 10 bases in the middle. The CDR3: CASSISDSSYEQYF. Incomplete CDR3 DNA: TGTGCCAGTAGTATTTCCGACTCGTCCTACGAG.

This clone appeared many times. The read falls 3 residues short of the CDR3 end, and the missing part is taken from the germline J gene. V gene TRBV7-8 combines with J gene TRBJ2-3; D gene uncertain. Trimming removed 0 bases at V and 0 bases at J, with 7 bases between. Germline-derived CDR1 and CDR2 are SGHVS and FQNEAQ. This CDR3 contains 15 residues. CDR3 DNA, as far as it was read: TGTGCCAGCAGCTTAGCGCATACTAGCACAGATACG. Translating gives CASSLAHTSTDT. The CDR3 reads in full as CASSLAHTSTDTQYF. Filled out from reference TRBV7-8 and TRBJ2-3, the complete variable domain reads GAGVSQSPRYKVAKRGQDVALRCDPISGHVSLFWYQQALGQGPEFLTYFQNEAQLDKSGLPSDRFFAERPEGSVSTLKIQRTQQEDSAVYLCASSLAHTSTDTQYFGPGTRLTVL.

This clone was picked up a small number of times. The read comes to an end 3 residues before the CDR3 does, leaving the germline J gene to fill in the end. The V and J genes are TRBV11-3 and TRBJ1-1; D is perhaps TRBD1 (5 bases). Looked up from germline, CDR1 is SGHNT and CDR2 is YENEEA. V lost 0 bases, J lost 1 base, and 9 bases lay in between. The CDR3 is 15 residues long. This chain's CDR3 is CASSLDQGRNTEAFF. The covered CDR3 bases are TGTGCCAGCAGCTTAGATCAGGGTAGGAACACTGAA.

This clone was recorded at least ten times. The sequenced fragment ends 3 residues before the CDR3 boundary, so the rest is inferred from the germline J gene. The chain joins TRBV20-1 to TRBJ2-3, with 7 nucleotides matching TRBD2. J was trimmed by 7 bases and V by 1 base; bases with no gene match: 11. The length of the CDR3 is 15 residues. Germline lookup yields CDR1 DFQATT and CDR2 SNEGSKA (reference sequence). The CDR3 sequence is CSARGETSPRHTQYF. The part of the CDR3 DNA that was read is TGCAGTGCTAGAGGAGAGACTAGCCCGAGGCATACG.

The table lists this clone with many counts. The CDR3 end lies 3 residues beyond the end of the read and is filled in from the germline J gene. The J gene is TRBJ2-7, the V gene TRBV11-2; D perhaps matches TRBD1 (5 bases). The CDR3 spans 15 residues. From germline, CDR1 is SGHAT and CDR2 FQNNGV. Trimming removed 0 bases at V and 2 bases at J, with 11 bases between. This chain's CDR3 is CASSLDRTYAYEQYF. The sequenced CDR3 bases are TGTGCCAGCAGCTTAGATCGGACATATGCCTACGAG.

This clone was recorded many times. With the read ending 3 residues before the CDR3 end, the germline J gene is used to fill in that end. The genes are TRBV7-3 and TRBJ2-1; TRBD2 agrees at 9 bases. This CDR3 is 16 amino acids long. Germline values: CDR1 SGHTA, CDR2 FQGTGA. Trimming at V came to 0 bases and at J to 4 bases, leaving 4 bases not matched to a gene. CDR3 DNA (partial): TGTGCCAGCAGCTTAACGGCGGGAGGGGGATACAATGAG. It yields the protein CASSLTAGGGYNE. The entire CDR3 protein reads CASSLTAGGGYNEQFF.

In this sample, this clone turned up many times. The read gets to within 3 residues of the CDR3 end, and the germline J gene fills in the rest. The genes are TRBV7-9 and TRBJ1-2; 8 bases line up with TRBD1. The germline gives CDR1 SEHNR, CDR2 FQNEAQ (reference sequence). The CDR3 is 15 residues long. V shed 0 bases and J 5 bases; nucleotides not matched to a gene: 5. The chain's CDR3 is CASSLASGGWYGYTF. The part of the CDR3 DNA that was read is TGTGCCAGCAGCTTAGCGTCAGGGGGCTGGTATGGC.

In this sample, this clone turned up many times. The read comes to an end 3 residues before the CDR3 does, leaving the germline J gene to fill in the end. The chain joins TRBV19 to TRBJ2-4; 11 positions match TRBD2. The CDR3 loop spans 17 amino acids. CDR1 LNHDA and CDR2 SQIVND come from the germline V gene (reference sequence). With V trimmed by 1 base and J by 7 bases, 9 bases remained unmatched. CDR3 bases read: TGTGCCAGTAGTATAGCGACGAAACTAGCGGGAGTTAACATT. Translation gives CASSIATKLAGVNI. The CDR3 in its entirety is CASSIATKLAGVNIQYF.

This clone occurred many times. The CDR3 extends 3 residues past the end of the read, so its final part is completed from the germline J gene. This rearrangement joins TRBV12-3 or TRBV12-4 to TRBJ2-1; D is undetermined. Trimming took 8 bases from V and 2 from J, leaving 10 bases between them. CDR3 length: 13 residues. The sequenced CDR3 bases are TGTGCCAGCGGAACGGGTACCTACAATGAG. This encodes CASGTGTYNE. The full-length CDR3 reads as CASGTGTYNEQFF.

This clone came up many times. The sequence runs out 3 residues before the end of the CDR3; the remainder is reconstructed from the germline J gene. This chain links TRBV28 with TRBJ2-7, with 9 bases fitting TRBD2. V shed 5 bases, J shed 5 bases, and the junction held 13 bases outside the gene matches. This CDR3 has 16 residues. CDR1 and CDR2 (germline): MDHEN, SYDVKM. The CDR3 protein is CASSRRGTSWGDEQYF. CDR3 DNA, as far as it was read: TGTGCCAGCAGTCGCAGAGGGACTAGCTGGGGCGACGAG.

In this sample, this clone turned up a few times. The read finishes 3 residues shy of the CDR3 end, and the germline J gene is used to complete it. V usage is TRBV7-6 and J usage is TRBJ1-2; the D gene is possibly TRBD1 (5 bases). The V gene's germline CDR1 is SGHVS and CDR2 FNYEAQ. The CDR3 length is 17 residues. CDR3 sequence: CASSLEPGTSGFYDYTF. Partial CDR3 DNA: TGTGCCAGCAGCTTAGAGCCCGGGACTAGCGGCTTCTACGAC.

This clone was observed at least ten times. The sequenced fragment ends 3 residues before the CDR3 boundary, so the rest is inferred from the germline J gene. The V gene is TRBV7-9, the J gene TRBJ2-1; D might be TRBD1 (6 bases). Germline V gene lookup returns CDR1 SEHNR and CDR2 FQNEAQ (reference sequence). CDR3 length: 14 amino acids. Between the trimmed V and J ends, which lost 5 bases and 6 bases, there was a span of 14 bases. Here the CDR3 reads CASSAEGGFNEQFF. The covered CDR3 bases are TGTGCCAGCAGCGCAGAAGGGGGATTCAATGAG.

About this clone itself: The CDR3 end lies 3 residues beyond the end of the read and is filled in from the germline J gene. This chain links TRBV7-8 with TRBJ2-2, with 7 bases matching TRBD1. After removal of 1 base from V and 2 bases from J, the junction contained 4 bases not matched to a gene. The CDR3 spans 16 residues. Germline values: CDR1 SGHVS, CDR2 FQNEAQ. CDR3 in amino acids: CASSLVGTANTGELFF. CDR3 bases read: TGTGCCAGCAGCTTAGTGGGGACAGCCAACACCGGGGAG.